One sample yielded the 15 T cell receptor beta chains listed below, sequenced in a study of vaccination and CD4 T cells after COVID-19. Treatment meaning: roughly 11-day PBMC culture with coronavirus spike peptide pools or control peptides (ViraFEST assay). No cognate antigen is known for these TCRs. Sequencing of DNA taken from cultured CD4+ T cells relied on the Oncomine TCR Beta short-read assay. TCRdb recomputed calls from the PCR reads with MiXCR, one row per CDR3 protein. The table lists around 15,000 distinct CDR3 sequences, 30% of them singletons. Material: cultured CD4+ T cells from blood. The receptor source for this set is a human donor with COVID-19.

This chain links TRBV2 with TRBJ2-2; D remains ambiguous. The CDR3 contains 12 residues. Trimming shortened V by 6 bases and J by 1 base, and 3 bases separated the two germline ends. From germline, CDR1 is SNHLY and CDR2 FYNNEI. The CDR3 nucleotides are TGTGCCAGCAGAGGGAACACCGGGGAGCTGTTTTTT. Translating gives CASRGNTGELFF. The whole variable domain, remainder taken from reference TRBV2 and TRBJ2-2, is EPEVTQTPSHQVTQMGQEVILRCVPISNHLYFYWYRQILGQKVEFLVSFYNNEISEKSEIFDDQFSVERPDGSNFTLKIRSTKLEDSAMYFCASRGNTGELFFGEGSRLTVL.

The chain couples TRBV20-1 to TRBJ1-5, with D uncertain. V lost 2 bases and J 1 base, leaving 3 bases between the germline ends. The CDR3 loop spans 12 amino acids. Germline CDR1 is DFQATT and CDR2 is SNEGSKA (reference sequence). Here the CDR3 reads CSARQSNQPQHF. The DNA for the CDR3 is TGCAGTGCTAGACAGAGCAATCAGCCCCAGCATTTT.

Here the CDR3 DNA reads TGTGCCAGCAGTCTAACCGAGACAGGGGCAAAAAGATACGAGCAGTACTTC. Translated, it gives CASSLTETGAKRYEQYF. The rearrangement links TRBV6-1 to TRBJ2-7; 8 bases match TRBD1. The V and J ends lost 5 bases and 4 bases, in that order; junction bases with no gene match: 16. CDR1 is MNHNS and CDR2 is SASEGT in the germline V gene. This CDR3 region has 17 residues.

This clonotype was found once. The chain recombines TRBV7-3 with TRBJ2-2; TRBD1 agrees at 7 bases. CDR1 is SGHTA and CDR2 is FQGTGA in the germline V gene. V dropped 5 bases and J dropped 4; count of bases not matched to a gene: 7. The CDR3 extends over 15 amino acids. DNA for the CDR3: TGTGCCAGCAGCCTTACAGGGGTCGGCACCGGGGAGCTGTTTTTT. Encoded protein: CASSLTGVGTGELFF.

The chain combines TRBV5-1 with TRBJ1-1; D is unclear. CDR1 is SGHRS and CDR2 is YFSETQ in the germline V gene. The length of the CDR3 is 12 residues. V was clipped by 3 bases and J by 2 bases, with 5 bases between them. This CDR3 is CASSSVNTEAFF. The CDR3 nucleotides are TGCGCCAGCAGCTCGGTAAACACTGAAGCTTTCTTT.

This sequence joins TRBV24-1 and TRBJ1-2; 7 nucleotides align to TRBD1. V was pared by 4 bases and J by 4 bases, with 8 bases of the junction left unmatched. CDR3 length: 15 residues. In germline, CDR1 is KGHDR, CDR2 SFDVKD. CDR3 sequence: CATSEPTGFGYGYTF. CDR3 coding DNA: TGTGCCACCAGTGAACCGACAGGGTTCGGCTATGGCTACACCTTC.

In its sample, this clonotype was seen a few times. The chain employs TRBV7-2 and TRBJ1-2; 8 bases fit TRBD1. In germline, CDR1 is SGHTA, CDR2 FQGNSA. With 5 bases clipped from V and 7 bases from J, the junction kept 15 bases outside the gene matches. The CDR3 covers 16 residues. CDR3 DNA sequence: TGTGCCAGCAGCCCACAAGTGGCAGGGGGCCCGAGTGGCTACACCTTC. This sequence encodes CASSPQVAGGPSGYTF. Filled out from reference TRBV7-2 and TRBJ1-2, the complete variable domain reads GAGVSQSPSNKVTEKGKDVELRCDPISGHTALYWYRQSLGQGLEFLIYFQGNSAPDKSGLPSDRFSAERTGGSVSTLTIQRTQQEDSAVYLCASSPQVAGGPSGYTFGSGTRLTVV.

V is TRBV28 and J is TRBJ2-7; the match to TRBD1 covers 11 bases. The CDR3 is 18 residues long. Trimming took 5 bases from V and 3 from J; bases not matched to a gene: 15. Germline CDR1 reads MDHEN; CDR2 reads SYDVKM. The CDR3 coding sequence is TGTGCCAGCAGTACTCGTCCCGGGACAGGGGGATGGAGCTACGAGCAGTACTTC. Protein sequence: CASSTRPGTGGWSYEQYF. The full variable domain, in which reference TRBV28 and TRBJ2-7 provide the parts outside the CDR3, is DVKVTQSSRYLVKRTGEKVFLECVQDMDHENMFWYRQDPGLGLRLIYFSYDVKMKEKGDIPEGYSVSREKKERFSLILESASTNQTSMYLCASSTRPGTGGWSYEQYFGPGTRLTVT.

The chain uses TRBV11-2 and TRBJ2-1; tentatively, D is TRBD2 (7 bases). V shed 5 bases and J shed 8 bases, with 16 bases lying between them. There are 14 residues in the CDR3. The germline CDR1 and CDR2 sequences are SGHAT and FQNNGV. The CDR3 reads CASSVGGQADEQFF. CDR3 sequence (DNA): TGTGCCAGCAGCGTCGGGGGGCAGGCGGATGAGCAGTTCTTC. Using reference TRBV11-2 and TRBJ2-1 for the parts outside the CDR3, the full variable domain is EAGVAQSPRYKIIEKRQSVAFWCNPISGHATLYWYQQILGQGPKLLIQFQNNGVVDDSQLPKDRFSAERLKGVDSTLKIQPAKLEDSAVYLCASSVGGQADEQFFGPGTRLTVL.

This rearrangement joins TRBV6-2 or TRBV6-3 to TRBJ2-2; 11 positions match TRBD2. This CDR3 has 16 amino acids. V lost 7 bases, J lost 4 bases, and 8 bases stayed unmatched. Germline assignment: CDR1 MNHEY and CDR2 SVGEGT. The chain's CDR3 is CASISSGGPATGELFF. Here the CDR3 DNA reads TGTGCCAGCATATCTAGCGGGGGGCCCGCCACCGGGGAGCTGTTTTTT.

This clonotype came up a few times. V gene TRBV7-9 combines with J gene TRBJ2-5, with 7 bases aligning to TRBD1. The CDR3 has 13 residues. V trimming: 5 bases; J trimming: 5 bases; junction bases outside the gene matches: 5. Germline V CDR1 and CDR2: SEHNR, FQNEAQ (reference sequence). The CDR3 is CASSPTRGETQYF. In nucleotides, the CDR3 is TGTGCCAGCAGCCCCACCAGGGGGGAGACCCAGTACTTC. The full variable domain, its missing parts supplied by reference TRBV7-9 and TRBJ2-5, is DTGVSQNPRHKITKRGQNVTFRCDPISEHNRLYWYRQTLGQGPEFLTYFQNEAQLEKSRLLSDRFSAERPKGSFSTLEIQRTEQGDSAMYLCASSPTRGETQYFGPGTRLLVL.

Written as DNA, the CDR3 is TGTGCCAGCAGCCCACTAGGGGACAGGGAATATGGCTACACCTTC. Its translation is CASSPLGDREYGYTF. The chain links TRBV7-9 to TRBJ1-2; 9 bases line up with TRBD1. CDR3 length: 15 amino acids. With V trimmed by 5 bases and J by 5 bases, 9 bases remained unmatched. From germline, CDR1 is SEHNR and CDR2 FQNEAQ (reference sequence).

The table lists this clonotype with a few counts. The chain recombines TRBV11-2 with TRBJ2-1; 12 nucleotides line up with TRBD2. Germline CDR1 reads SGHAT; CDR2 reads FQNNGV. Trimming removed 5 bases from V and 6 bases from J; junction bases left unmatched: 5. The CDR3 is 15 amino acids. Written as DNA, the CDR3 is TGTGCCAGCAGCCCTAGCGGGGGGGCCATCAATGAGCAGTTCTTC. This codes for CASSPSGGAINEQFF.

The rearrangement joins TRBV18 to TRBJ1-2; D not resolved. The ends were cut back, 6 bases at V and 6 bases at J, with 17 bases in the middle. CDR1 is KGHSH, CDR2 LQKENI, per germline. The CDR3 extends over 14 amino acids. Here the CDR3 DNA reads TGTGCCAGCTCCCCCCTTCCAGTCGTCCATGGCTACACCTTC. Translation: CASSPLPVVHGYTF.

CDR3 coding DNA: TGTGCCAGCAGCCCAAGGACAGGGTTGGAGACCCAGTACTTC. It is translated as CASSPRTGLETQYF. J is TRBJ2-5 and V is TRBV7-2, with 8 bases aligning to TRBD1. The germline gives CDR1 SGHTA, CDR2 FQGNSA. This CDR3 is 14 amino acids long. V lost 5 bases and J lost 5; bases outside the gene matches: 7. Together with reference TRBV7-2 and TRBJ2-5, the CDR3 gives the full variable domain: GAGVSQSPSNKVTEKGKDVELRCDPISGHTALYWYRQSLGQGLEFLIYFQGNSAPDKSGLPSDRFSAERTGGSVSTLTIQRTQQEDSAVYLCASSPRTGLETQYFGPGTRLLVL.